A selection of T cell receptor beta chains follows, all from one sample in a study of blood T cell repertoires in COVID-19. Sequenced by immunoSEQ multiplex PCR; TCRdb stores in-frame clones only, minus some. Counted here are roughly 110,000 clones, 76% occurring once; the ten biggest clones make up 6.2%. Specimen: peripheral blood. The receptors were gathered from a man at least 80 years old with COVID-19, enrolled during active disease. CDR3s include the opening cysteine and the closing phenylalanine or tryptophan. The D gene is left open where the match is weak. Part of the rows lack a size; the others show once, few, many or a class for expanded clones.

CDR3: CASSPVGSNEKLFF; DNA: TGCGCCAGTTCTCCCGTTGGCTCTAATGAAAAACTGTTTTTT; V: TRBV5-1; size: .; J: TRBJ1-4; D: .
CDR3: CASSPGTSGNYEQYF; DNA: TGCGCCAGCAGTCCCGGGACTAGCGGGAATTACGAGCAGTACTTC; V: TRBV10-1; size: .; J: TRBJ2-7; D: TRBD2
CDR3: CASSISSGAGELFF; DNA: TGTGCCAGTAGTATATCATCGGGGGCCGGGGAGCTGTTTTTT; V: TRBV19; size: .; J: TRBJ2-2; D: .
CDR3: CASSYSTDEETQYF; DNA: TGTGCCAGCAGTTACTCGACAGACGAAGAGACCCAGTACTTC; V: TRBV6-6; size: .; J: TRBJ2-5; D: .
CDR3: CASSAGTSGRAPETQYF; DNA: TGTGCCAGCAGTGCCGGGACTAGCGGGAGGGCCCCAGAGACCCAGTACTTC; V: TRBV6-2/TRBV6-3; size: .; J: TRBJ2-5; D: TRBD2
CDR3: CASSLVWSGGGQPQHF; DNA: TGTGCCAGCAGCTTAGTTTGGTCAGGGGGAGGACAGCCCCAGCATTTT; V: TRBV7-8; size: .; J: TRBJ1-5; D: TRBD1
CDR3: CATSGFSGTGLYNEQFF; DNA: TGTGCCACCAGTGGTTTCTCCGGGACAGGACTCTACAATGAGCAGTTCTTC; V: TRBV24-1; size: few; J: TRBJ2-1; D: TRBD1
CDR3: CASSRTSGKNEQYF; DNA: TGTGCCAGCAGTAGGACTAGCGGGAAAAACGAGCAGTACTTC; V: TRBV27; size: .; J: TRBJ2-7; D: TRBD2
CDR3: CASSQDKKQGHFQPQHF; DNA: TGTGCCAGCAGCCAAGATAAGAAACAGGGGCATTTTCAGCCCCAGCATTTT; V: TRBV3-1/TRBV3-2; size: .; J: TRBJ1-5; D: TRBD1
CDR3: CASSCGLAGGSGTGELFF; DNA: TGCGCCAGCAGTTGCGGACTAGCGGGAGGATCCGGCACCGGGGAGCTGTTTTTT; V: TRBV10-1; size: .; J: TRBJ2-2; D: TRBD2
CDR3: CASSSRDRGGTEAFF; DNA: TGTGCCAGCAGCTCCCGTGACAGGGGGGGCACTGAAGCTTTCTTT; V: TRBV11-2; size: .; J: TRBJ1-1; D: TRBD1
CDR3: CASSSTGTAGSKEQFF; DNA: TGTGCCAGCAGTTCCACGGGGACAGCCGGGAGTAAAGAGCAGTTCTTC; V: TRBV27; size: few; J: TRBJ2-1; D: .
CDR3: CASSRTSFNEQYF; DNA: TGTGCCAGCAGTCGGACTAGTTTCAACGAGCAGTACTTC; V: TRBV12-3/TRBV12-4; size: .; J: TRBJ2-7; D: TRBD2
CDR3: CASSLQGSWAKNIQYF; DNA: TGTGCCAGCAGTTTACAGGGTAGTTGGGCCAAAAACATTCAGTACTTC; V: TRBV28; size: .; J: TRBJ2-4; D: .
CDR3: CAWSEGDPPYEQYF; DNA: TGTGCCTGGAGTGAGGGGGACCCTCCCTACGAGCAGTACTTC; V: TRBV30; size: .; J: TRBJ2-7; D: .
CDR3: CASSVNMNTEAFF; DNA: TGTGCTAGCAGCGTAAATATGAACACTGAAGCTTTCTTT; V: TRBV7-7; size: .; J: TRBJ1-1; D: .
CDR3: CASSVQGALQETQYF; DNA: TGTGCCAGCAGCGTACAGGGGGCCCTCCAAGAGACCCAGTACTTC; V: TRBV9; size: .; J: TRBJ2-5; D: TRBD1
CDR3: CASTRGSGNTIYF; DNA: TGTGCCAGCACCAGGGGCTCTGGAAACACCATATATTTT; V: TRBV28; size: .; J: TRBJ1-3; D: .
CDR3: CACQLAGYNEQFF; DNA: TGTGCCTGCCAACTAGCGGGGTACAATGAGCAGTTCTTC; V: TRBV28; size: .; J: TRBJ2-1; D: TRBD2
CDR3: CASSVGLMASGSTYNEQFF; DNA: TGTGCCAGCAGCGTAGGTCTTATGGCTAGCGGGAGTACTTACAATGAGCAGTTCTTC; V: TRBV9; size: .; J: TRBJ2-1; D: TRBD2
CDR3: CASSYSRTGDKKQYF; DNA: TGTGCCAGCAGTTACTCTCGGACAGGGGATAAAAAGCAGTACTTC; V: TRBV6-5; size: .; J: TRBJ2-7; D: TRBD1
CDR3: CSSADRPGASYGYTF; DNA: TGCAGCTCCGCGGACAGACCCGGAGCCAGCTATGGCTACACCTTC; V: TRBV29-1; size: .; J: TRBJ1-2; D: .
CDR3: CASSEGLAGLHTGELFF; DNA: TGCGCCAGCAGCGAGGGACTAGCGGGGCTTCACACCGGGGAGCTGTTTTTT; V: TRBV5-1; size: once; J: TRBJ2-2; D: TRBD2
CDR3: CATSDQRSNEQFF; DNA: TGTGCCACCAGTGACCAGAGGAGCAATGAGCAGTTCTTC; V: TRBV24-1; size: .; J: TRBJ2-1; D: .
CDR3: CASSPPGAGDTQYF; DNA: TGTGCCAGCAGCCCTCCAGGGGCTGGAGATACGCAGTATTTT; V: TRBV7-3; size: .; J: TRBJ2-3; D: .
CDR3: CASSLEGYEQYF; DNA: TGTGCCAGCAGTTTGGAGGGGTACGAGCAGTACTTC; V: TRBV28; size: .; J: TRBJ2-7; D: .
CDR3: CSASSGTYNEQFF; DNA: TGCAGTGCTAGTAGCGGAACCTACAATGAGCAGTTCTTC; V: TRBV20-1; size: .; J: TRBJ2-1; D: .
CDR3: CASSRGLAGTLKGYEQYF; DNA: TGTGCCAGCAGCCGGGGACTAGCGGGGACCTTAAAAGGCTACGAGCAGTACTTC; V: TRBV28; size: .; J: TRBJ2-7; D: TRBD2
CDR3: CASNPGTDTGELFF; DNA: TGCGCCAGCAACCCAGGGACAGACACCGGGGAGCTGTTTTTT; V: TRBV5-1; size: .; J: TRBJ2-2; D: TRBD1
CDR3: CASSIGLVIVYEQYF; DNA: TGTGCCAGTAGTATTGGTCTAGTAATTGTCTACGAGCAGTACTTC; V: TRBV19; size: once; J: TRBJ2-7; D: .
CDR3: CASRPPGQGGTGELFF; DNA: TGCGCCAGCAGACCCCCGGGACAGGGGGGCACCGGGGAGCTGTTTTTT; V: TRBV5-1; size: .; J: TRBJ2-2; D: TRBD1
CDR3: CASSEYRDSAYGYTF; DNA: TGTGCCAGCAGTGAATATAGGGACAGCGCCTATGGCTACACCTTC; V: TRBV25-1; size: .; J: TRBJ1-2; D: TRBD1
CDR3: CASSRKGDTEAFF; DNA: TGTGCCAGCAGTAGGAAAGGGGACACTGAAGCTTTCTTT; V: TRBV5-8; size: .; J: TRBJ1-1; D: .
CDR3: CASTTGQGHQPQHF; DNA: TGTGCCAGCACCACGGGACAGGGACATCAGCCCCAGCATTTT; V: TRBV28; size: .; J: TRBJ1-5; D: TRBD1
CDR3: CASSVGSQGGIYGYTF; DNA: TGTGCCAGCAGCGTAGGATCACAGGGGGGTATCTATGGCTACACCTTC; V: TRBV9; size: .; J: TRBJ1-2; D: TRBD1
CDR3: CASSGDFQNIQYF; DNA: TGTGCCAGCTCTGGGGACTTTCAAAACATTCAGTACTTC; V: TRBV6-5; size: .; J: TRBJ2-4; D: .
CDR3: CASSNRGSNTGELFF; DNA: TGTGCCAGCAGTAACAGGGGTTCGAACACCGGGGAGCTGTTTTTT; V: TRBV2; size: .; J: TRBJ2-2; D: TRBD1
CDR3: CASTPGLAGDNEQFF; DNA: TGTGCCAGCACGCCGGGACTAGCGGGAGACAATGAGCAGTTCTTC; V: TRBV18; size: .; J: TRBJ2-1; D: TRBD2
CDR3: CASSRSGRPQETQYF; DNA: TGTGCCAGCAGCCGTAGCGGGAGACCCCAAGAGACCCAGTACTTC; V: TRBV3-1/TRBV3-2; size: once; J: TRBJ2-5; D: TRBD2
CDR3: CATSDPSTGNQPQHF; DNA: TGTGCCACCAGTGATCCCTCGACAGGCAATCAGCCCCAGCATTTT; V: TRBV24-1; size: .; J: TRBJ1-5; D: .
CDR3: CSVDIWAGAYNEQFF; DNA: TGCAGCGTTGATATTTGGGCGGGAGCCTACAATGAGCAGTTCTTC; V: TRBV29-1; size: .; J: TRBJ2-1; D: TRBD2
CDR3: CSGRTSLTGTDTQYF; DNA: TGCAGCGGACGGACTAGCCTTACGGGAACAGATACGCAGTATTTT; V: TRBV29-1; size: .; J: TRBJ2-3; D: TRBD2
CDR3: CASSYGPGRDYGYTF; DNA: TGTGCCAGCAGTTACGGGCCGGGAAGGGACTATGGCTACACCTTC; V: TRBV6-6; size: .; J: TRBJ1-2; D: .
CDR3: CAASGQGLEAQHF; DNA: TGTGCCGCCTCGGGACAGGGGCTGGAGGCCCAGCATTTT; V: TRBV19; size: .; J: TRBJ1-5; D: TRBD1
CDR3: CASTPYRGETQYF; DNA: TGTGCCAGCACCCCATACAGGGGAGAGACCCAGTACTTC; V: TRBV28; size: .; J: TRBJ2-5; D: TRBD1
CDR3: CASSLGTPSSGEQYF; DNA: TGTGCCAGCAGCCTGGGGACACCCTCCTCGGGCGAGCAGTACTTC; V: TRBV3-1/TRBV3-2; size: few; J: TRBJ2-7; D: .
CDR3: CASSGTQGDGTGELFF; DNA: TGTGCCAGCAGCGGCACACAGGGGGATGGCACCGGGGAGCTGTTTTTT; V: TRBV9; size: .; J: TRBJ2-2; D: TRBD1
CDR3: CASRSLIANTTGYNEQFF; DNA: TGTGCAAGTCGCTCGCTTATTGCCAATACCACAGGTTACAATGAGCAGTTCTTC; V: TRBV12-2; size: .; J: TRBJ2-1; D: .
CDR3: CASSFSREVLGELFF; DNA: TGTGCCAGCAGCTTTTCCCGGGAGGTTCTCGGGGAGCTGTTTTTT; V: TRBV7-2; size: .; J: TRBJ2-2; D: TRBD2
CDR3: CASSSGQAYNSPLHF; DNA: TGTGCCAGCAGTTCCGGACAAGCCTATAATTCACCCCTCCACTTT; V: TRBV6-5; size: .; J: TRBJ1-6; D: .